The clone carrying this T cell receptor (beta chain) was found a few times. What it binds is not known. In the PCR, 60 Vbeta and 13 Jbeta primers were used. TCRdb keeps only in-frame clones here, not all; method: immunoSEQ multiplex PCR. Of about 110,000 clones listed, 50% to 70% are singletons. The data were obtained in a study of cytomegalovirus exposure and HLA in healthy donors. Study-level background: In an earlier analysis, 90 million to 130 million unique TCR beta sequences were found from approximately 190 million T cells. An early release of data contained about 85 million unique TCRs, which came from HLA-typed donors.

V lost 6 bases, J lost 3 bases, and 13 bases stayed unmatched. The CDR3 loop spans 16 amino acids. Germline values: CDR1 LNHDA, CDR2 SQIVND (reference sequence). Whole-study findings and limits: Several top significant clusters appeared, in a later analysis, to be linked to common viral pathogens. Presence/absence analyses took donor sequencing depth as roughly uniform.

The chain combines TRBV19 with TRBJ1-2; 7 bases are a match to TRBD1. Material: PBMCs. The origin of this receptor is a young man in good health and CMV-seropositive. The CDR3 DNA follows: TGTGCCAGTAGGCCGGGGGAAGGGACAGCTTACTATGGCTACACCTTC. Protein sequence: CASRPGEGTAYYGYTF.